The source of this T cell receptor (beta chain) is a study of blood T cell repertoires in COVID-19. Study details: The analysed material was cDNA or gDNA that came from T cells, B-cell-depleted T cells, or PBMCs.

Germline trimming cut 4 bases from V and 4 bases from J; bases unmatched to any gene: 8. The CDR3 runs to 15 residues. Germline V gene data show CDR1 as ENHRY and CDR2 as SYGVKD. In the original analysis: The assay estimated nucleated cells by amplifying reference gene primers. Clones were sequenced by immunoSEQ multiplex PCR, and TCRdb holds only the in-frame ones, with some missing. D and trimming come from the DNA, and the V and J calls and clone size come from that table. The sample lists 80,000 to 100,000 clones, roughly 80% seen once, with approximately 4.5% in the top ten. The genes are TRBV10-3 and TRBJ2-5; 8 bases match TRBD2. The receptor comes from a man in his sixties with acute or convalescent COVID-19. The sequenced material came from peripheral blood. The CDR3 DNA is TGTGCCATCAGTGGAGCGGGAGAGCCAGGAGAGACCCAGTACTTC. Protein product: CAISGAGEPGETQYF.